The rows below give T cell receptor beta chains drawn from one sample of a study of cytomegalovirus exposure and HLA in healthy donors. Sequenced by immunoSEQ multiplex PCR; TCRdb stores in-frame clones only, minus some. The sample lists some 120,000 clones, around 86% seen once, with roughly 3.9% in the top ten. Sequencing was performed on PBMCs. All receptors derive from a woman aged 25 to 39 in good health and CMV-seronegative. CDR3s include the opening cysteine and the closing phenylalanine or tryptophan. D genes are given only for firm matches. Rows give clone size only sometimes, using once, few, many, or a class for an expanded clone.

j_gene: TRBJ2-4
len: 15
v_gene: TRBV28
d_gene: TRBD2
abundance: .
CDR3nt: TGTGCCAGCAGTTCGGGGGGGTCCAATAAAAACATTCAGTACTTC
CDR3aa: CASSSGGSNKNIQYF

j_gene: TRBJ2-1
len: 14
v_gene: TRBV7-9
d_gene: .
abundance: .
CDR3nt: TGTGCCAGCAGCTTGGACAGTAATAGGAATGAGCAGTTCTTC
CDR3aa: CASSLDSNRNEQFF

j_gene: TRBJ2-6
len: 14
v_gene: TRBV19
d_gene: .
abundance: once
CDR3nt: TGTGCTACGGACTCCCGCCCTGGGGCCAACGTCCTGACTTTC
CDR3aa: CATDSRPGANVLTF

j_gene: TRBJ1-1
len: 16
v_gene: TRBV30
d_gene: .
abundance: once
CDR3nt: TGTGCCTGGGAGACGAGCCGCTACAGTTTGAACACTGAAGCTTTCTTT
CDR3aa: CAWETSRYSLNTEAFF

j_gene: TRBJ2-7
len: 14
v_gene: TRBV7-9
d_gene: TRBD1
abundance: .
CDR3nt: TGTGCCAGCAGCTTAGCCGGACAGGGGGCCGAGCAGTACTTC
CDR3aa: CASSLAGQGAEQYF

j_gene: TRBJ2-7
len: 15
v_gene: TRBV7-2
d_gene: TRBD2
abundance: .
CDR3nt: TGTGCCAGCAGCTTAGATCCGGGAGGGCCCTACGAGCAGTACTTC
CDR3aa: CASSLDPGGPYEQYF

j_gene: TRBJ2-7
len: 15
v_gene: TRBV19
d_gene: TRBD2
abundance: .
CDR3nt: TGTGCCAGTAGCCGCGGGACTAGCGGCCACTTGGAGCAGTACTTC
CDR3aa: CASSRGTSGHLEQYF

j_gene: TRBJ2-4
len: 12
v_gene: TRBV11-3
d_gene: .
abundance: .
CDR3nt: TGTGCCAGCAGCTTAGACGAAAACATTCAGTACTTC
CDR3aa: CASSLDENIQYF

j_gene: TRBJ1-1
len: 13
v_gene: TRBV27
d_gene: .
abundance: .
CDR3nt: TGTGCCAGCAGTCCATACTCTAACACTGAAGCTTTCTTT
CDR3aa: CASSPYSNTEAFF

j_gene: TRBJ2-7
len: 15
v_gene: TRBV18
d_gene: TRBD2
abundance: .
CDR3nt: TGTGCCAGCTCGCTGTCTAGCGGCGATTTGGGTGAGCAGTACTTC
CDR3aa: CASSLSSGDLGEQYF

j_gene: TRBJ2-7
len: 12
v_gene: TRBV6-4
d_gene: TRBD1
abundance: .
CDR3nt: TGTGCCAGCAGTCCGGACAGGGTACAGCAGTACTTC
CDR3aa: CASSPDRVQQYF

j_gene: TRBJ1-4
len: 12
v_gene: TRBV30
d_gene: .
abundance: .
CDR3nt: TGTGCCTGGAACCAGGGAAGAGAAAAACTGTTTTTT
CDR3aa: CAWNQGREKLFF

j_gene: TRBJ2-7
len: 20
v_gene: TRBV2
d_gene: TRBD2
abundance: once
CDR3nt: TGTGCCAGCAGTGGGGGAGGGGGGCCCCCGACTAGCGGGAAGCCGTACGAGCAGTACTTC
CDR3aa: CASSGGGGPPTSGKPYEQYF

j_gene: TRBJ2-7
len: 15
v_gene: TRBV2
d_gene: TRBD1
abundance: .
CDR3nt: TGTGCCAGCAGTGACGGACAGGCTGGGCCCTACGAGCAGTACTTC
CDR3aa: CASSDGQAGPYEQYF

j_gene: TRBJ2-7
len: 12
v_gene: TRBV10-2
d_gene: .
abundance: few
CDR3nt: TGCGCCAGCGGAGCTTTCACTGGTGGGCAGTACTTC
CDR3aa: CASGAFTGGQYF

j_gene: TRBJ2-1
len: 17
v_gene: TRBV27
d_gene: .
abundance: .
CDR3nt: TGTGCCAGCAGTTCGGGGGTCCGGGTTATGGGGACCAATGAGCAGTTCTTC
CDR3aa: CASSSGVRVMGTNEQFF

j_gene: TRBJ2-4
len: 17
v_gene: TRBV4-1
d_gene: TRBD2
abundance: .
CDR3nt: TGCGCCAGCAGCCAACCTACTAGCGGGAAAGGCAAAAACATTCAGTACTTC
CDR3aa: CASSQPTSGKGKNIQYF

j_gene: TRBJ1-4
len: 16
v_gene: TRBV18
d_gene: .
abundance: .
CDR3nt: TGTGCCAGCTCACCCGCCCCGGTTGCAACTAATGAAAAACTGTTTTTT
CDR3aa: CASSPAPVATNEKLFF

j_gene: TRBJ2-1
len: 15
v_gene: TRBV19
d_gene: TRBD1
abundance: .
CDR3nt: TGTGCCAGTAGTATTGGGGGACAGTCCCTCCTACCGCAGTTCTTC
CDR3aa: CASSIGGQSLLPQFF

j_gene: TRBJ2-3
len: 18
v_gene: TRBV27
d_gene: TRBD2
abundance: .
CDR3nt: TGTGCCAGCAGTCCGATAGCGGGAGGCGCGACGCGCACAGATACGCAGTATTTT
CDR3aa: CASSPIAGGATRTDTQYF

j_gene: TRBJ1-2
len: 17
v_gene: TRBV21-1
d_gene: .
abundance: .
CDR3nt: TGTGCCAGCAGCAAAGTGAGGGTTAGGCAGTTTTTGGGAGGCTACACCTTC
CDR3aa: CASSKVRVRQFLGGYTF

j_gene: TRBJ2-1
len: 13
v_gene: TRBV6-1
d_gene: TRBD2
abundance: .
CDR3nt: TGTGCCAGCGCGGGAGTTCGCTACAATGAGCAGTTCTTC
CDR3aa: CASAGVRYNEQFF

j_gene: TRBJ1-2
len: 13
v_gene: TRBV27
d_gene: .
abundance: .
CDR3nt: TGTGCCAGCAGTTCAGGACTCGTATCCGGCTACACCTTC
CDR3aa: CASSSGLVSGYTF

j_gene: TRBJ2-1
len: 11
v_gene: TRBV18
d_gene: .
abundance: .
CDR3nt: TGTGCCAGCTCAGGGAGCAATGAGCAGTTCTTC
CDR3aa: CASSGSNEQFF

j_gene: TRBJ2-2
len: 16
v_gene: TRBV19
d_gene: .
abundance: once
CDR3nt: TGTGCCAGTAGTATCGGGCCCGGGATGAACACCGGGGAGCTGTTTTTT
CDR3aa: CASSIGPGMNTGELFF

j_gene: TRBJ2-3
len: 15
v_gene: TRBV5-1
d_gene: TRBD1
abundance: .
CDR3nt: TGCGCCAGCAGCTTGGAGGGACAGGGTGCAGATACGCAGTATTTT
CDR3aa: CASSLEGQGADTQYF

j_gene: TRBJ2-5
len: 13
v_gene: TRBV13
d_gene: .
abundance: .
CDR3nt: TGTGCCAGCAACAAGAACAGCCGAGAGACCCAGTACTTC
CDR3aa: CASNKNSRETQYF

j_gene: TRBJ2-3
len: 17
v_gene: TRBV18
d_gene: TRBD1
abundance: .
CDR3nt: TGTGCCAGCTCACCCTCGCCGACAGGGGGCTTGAGGGATACGCAGTATTTT
CDR3aa: CASSPSPTGGLRDTQYF

j_gene: TRBJ2-5
len: 17
v_gene: TRBV6-1
d_gene: TRBD2
abundance: .
CDR3nt: TGTGCCAGCAGTGAAGCGATTGGGGCTAGCGGGAGTGAGACCCAGTACTTC
CDR3aa: CASSEAIGASGSETQYF

j_gene: TRBJ2-7
len: 14
v_gene: TRBV21-1
d_gene: .
abundance: .
CDR3nt: TGTGCCTCCCGTTCGGTAGCGGTTTCCTACGAGCAGTACTTC
CDR3aa: CASRSVAVSYEQYF

j_gene: TRBJ2-2
len: 15
v_gene: TRBV7-3
d_gene: .
abundance: .
CDR3nt: TGTGCCAGCAGCTTACAGGGTCAGGGGACCGGGGAGCTGTTTTTT
CDR3aa: CASSLQGQGTGELFF

j_gene: TRBJ1-2
len: 14
v_gene: TRBV18
d_gene: .
abundance: once
CDR3nt: TGTGCCAGCTCACCAACTGAAGCTAACCGCGGCTACACCTTC
CDR3aa: CASSPTEANRGYTF

j_gene: TRBJ1-5
len: 14
v_gene: TRBV30
d_gene: TRBD1
abundance: .
CDR3nt: TGTGCCTGGAGTGCCGGACAGGGCGGTCAGCCCCAGCATTTT
CDR3aa: CAWSAGQGGQPQHF

j_gene: TRBJ2-1
len: 17
v_gene: TRBV19
d_gene: TRBD2
abundance: .
CDR3nt: TGTGCCAGTAGTCTCCGCCCGACTAGCGGGAGGGGCAATGAGCAGTTCTTC
CDR3aa: CASSLRPTSGRGNEQFF

j_gene: TRBJ2-1
len: 16
v_gene: TRBV12-5
d_gene: TRBD1
abundance: .
CDR3nt: TGTGCTAGTGGCTTTAATCCGGGACAGGGGGCGAATGAGCAGTTCTTC
CDR3aa: CASGFNPGQGANEQFF

j_gene: TRBJ2-1
len: 15
v_gene: TRBV7-2
d_gene: TRBD2
abundance: .
CDR3nt: TGTGCCAGCAGCTTATGGACTAGCGGGAGCCATGAGCAGTTCTTC
CDR3aa: CASSLWTSGSHEQFF

j_gene: TRBJ2-7
len: 14
v_gene: TRBV28
d_gene: TRBD2
abundance: .
CDR3nt: TGTGCCAGCAGTTTTGCGGCGGGAGGCGGAGAGCAGTACTTC
CDR3aa: CASSFAAGGGEQYF